Here is one T cell receptor (beta chain) with its context. The sample belongs to a study of blood T cells in healthy people across ages. This CDR3 comprises 18 residues. The germline CDR1 and CDR2 sequences are LNHDA and SQIVND (reference sequence). Trimming took 2 bases from V and 0 from J; bases not matched to a gene: 4. A second PCR, run for about 6 to 11 cycles, used a sample-barcoded 5' primer plus a J-beta primer mix. Each cDNA molecule carried a tag from a template-switch adaptor that contained 12 random nucleotides. TCRdb passed the 5' RACE reads through MiXCR, listing each CDR3 protein once. The sample records around 1,600,000 distinct CDR3 sequences, 40% to 45% being singletons.

This TCR derives from a woman younger than 35 in good health. This chain uses TRBV19 with TRBJ2-3; 14 nucleotides match TRBD2. The sample was blood. Written as DNA, the CDR3 is TGTGCCAGTAGTATACGGACTAGCGGGGGGCCTAGCACAGATACGCAGTATTTT. Residues: CASSIRTSGGPSTDTQYF. Using reference TRBV19 and TRBJ2-3 for the parts outside the CDR3, the full variable domain is DGGITQSPKYLFRKEGQNVTLSCEQNLNHDAMYWYRQDPGQGLRLIYYSQIVNDFQKGDIAEGYSVSREKKESFPLTVTSAQKNPTAFYLCASSIRTSGGPSTDTQYFGPGTRLTVL.